This T cell receptor beta chain is from a study of T cells in Graves' hyperthyroidism and ophthalmopathy. This clonotype was counted between two and nine times. Amplification of TCR beta CDR3 regions was performed using RNA transcripts as template. A first-round RT-PCR of the TCR CDR3 used the HTBI primer set. TCRdb re-derived calls from the multiplex PCR reads in MiXCR, one entry per CDR3 protein. The sample shows about 290,000 distinct CDR3 sequences, approximately 14% of them seen only once. This CDR3 is built from 12 residues. V was cut by 5 bases and J by 7 bases, with 11 bases left in between. Material: blood. The source of this sequence is a woman aged 40 to 50 with Graves' hyperthyroidism. V usage is TRBV12-3 or TRBV12-4 and J usage is TRBJ1-2; D is ambiguous. This CDR3 reads CASSKGFGGYTF. DNA for the CDR3: TGTGCCAGCAGTAAGGGATTCGGTGGCTACACCTTC.